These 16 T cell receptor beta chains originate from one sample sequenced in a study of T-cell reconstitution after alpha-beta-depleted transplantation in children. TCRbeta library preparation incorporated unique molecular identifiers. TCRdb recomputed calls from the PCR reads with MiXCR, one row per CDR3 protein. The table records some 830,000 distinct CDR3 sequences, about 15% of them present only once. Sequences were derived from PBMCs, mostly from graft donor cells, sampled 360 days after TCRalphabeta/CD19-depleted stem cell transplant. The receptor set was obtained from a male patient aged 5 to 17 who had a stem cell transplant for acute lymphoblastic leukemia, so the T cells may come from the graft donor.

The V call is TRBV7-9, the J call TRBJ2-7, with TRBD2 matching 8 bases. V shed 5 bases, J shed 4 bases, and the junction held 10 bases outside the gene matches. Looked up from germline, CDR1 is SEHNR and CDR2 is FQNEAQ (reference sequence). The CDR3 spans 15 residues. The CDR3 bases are TGTGCCAGCAGCCCTTTCCCCGTAGCGGGATACGAGCAGTACTTC. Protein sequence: CASSPFPVAGYEQYF.

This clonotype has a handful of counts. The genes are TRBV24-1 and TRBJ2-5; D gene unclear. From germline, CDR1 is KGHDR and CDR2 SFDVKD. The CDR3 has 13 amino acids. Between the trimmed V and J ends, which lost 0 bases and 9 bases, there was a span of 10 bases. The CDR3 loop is CATSDLSSTAQYF. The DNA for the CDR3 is TGTGCCACCAGTGATTTGAGCTCCACAGCCCAGTACTTC.

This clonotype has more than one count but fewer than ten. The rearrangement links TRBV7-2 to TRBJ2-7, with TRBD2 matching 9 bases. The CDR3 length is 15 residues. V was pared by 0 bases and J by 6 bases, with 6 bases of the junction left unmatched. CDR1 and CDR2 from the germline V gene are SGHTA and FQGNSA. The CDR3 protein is CASSLALAGLIEQYF. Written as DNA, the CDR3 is TGTGCCAGCAGCTTAGCCCTAGCGGGACTGATCGAGCAGTACTTC.

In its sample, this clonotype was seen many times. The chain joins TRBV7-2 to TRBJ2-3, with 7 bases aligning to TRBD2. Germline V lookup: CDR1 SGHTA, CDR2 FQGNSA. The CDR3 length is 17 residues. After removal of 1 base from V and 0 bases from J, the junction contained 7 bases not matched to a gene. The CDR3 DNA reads TGTGCCAGCAGCTTAGGACGCTTTAGCGGGAGCACAGATACGCAGTATTTT. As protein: CASSLGRFSGSTDTQYF.

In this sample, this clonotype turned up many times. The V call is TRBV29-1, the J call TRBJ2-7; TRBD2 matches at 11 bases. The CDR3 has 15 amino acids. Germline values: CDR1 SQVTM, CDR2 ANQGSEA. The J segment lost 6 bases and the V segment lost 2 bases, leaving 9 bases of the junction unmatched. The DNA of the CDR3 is TGCAGCGTTGAACAGGGAACTAGCGGGAGAGGCGAGCAGTACTTC. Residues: CSVEQGTSGRGEQYF.

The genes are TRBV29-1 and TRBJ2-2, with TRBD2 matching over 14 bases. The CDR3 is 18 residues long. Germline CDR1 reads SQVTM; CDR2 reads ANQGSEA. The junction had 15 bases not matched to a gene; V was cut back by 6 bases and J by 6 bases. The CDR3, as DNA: TGCAGCGTGGCCGGGACTAGCGGGAGAGGGGCTAGCGCCGGGGAGCTGTTTTTT. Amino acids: CSVAGTSGRGASAGELFF.

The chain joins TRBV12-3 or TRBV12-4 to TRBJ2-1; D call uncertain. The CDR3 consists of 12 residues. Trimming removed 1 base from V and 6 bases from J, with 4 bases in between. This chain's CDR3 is CASSLVINEQFF. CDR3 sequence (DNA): TGTGCCAGCAGTTTAGTTATCAATGAGCAGTTCTTC.

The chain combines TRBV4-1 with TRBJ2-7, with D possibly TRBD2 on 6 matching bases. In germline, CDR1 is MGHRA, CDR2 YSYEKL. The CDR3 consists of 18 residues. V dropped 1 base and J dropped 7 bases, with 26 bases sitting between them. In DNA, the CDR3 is TGCGCCAGCAGCCAAGTGGACGGGAGTAGGTACGGTCGTCAAGAGCAGTACTTC. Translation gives CASSQVDGSRYGRQEQYF.

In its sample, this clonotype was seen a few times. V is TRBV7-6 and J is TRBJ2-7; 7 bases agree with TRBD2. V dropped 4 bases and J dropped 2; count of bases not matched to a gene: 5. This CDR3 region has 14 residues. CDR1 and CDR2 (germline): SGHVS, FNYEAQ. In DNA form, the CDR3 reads TGTGCCAGCAGCTCAATAGCGGGCACCTACGAGCAGTACTTC. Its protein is CASSSIAGTYEQYF.

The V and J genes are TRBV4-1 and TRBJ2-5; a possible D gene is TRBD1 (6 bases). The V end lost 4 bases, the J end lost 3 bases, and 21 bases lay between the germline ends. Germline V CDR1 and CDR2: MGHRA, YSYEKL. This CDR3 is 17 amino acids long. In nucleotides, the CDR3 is TGCGCCAGCAGCCCGTACGAGGGGACACCTTACAAAGAGACCCAGTACTTC. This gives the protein CASSPYEGTPYKETQYF.

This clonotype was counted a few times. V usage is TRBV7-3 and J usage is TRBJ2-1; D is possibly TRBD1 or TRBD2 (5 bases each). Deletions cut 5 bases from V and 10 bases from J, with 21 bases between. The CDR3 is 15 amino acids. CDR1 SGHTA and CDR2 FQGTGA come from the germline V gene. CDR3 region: CASSLDTVGVGEQFF. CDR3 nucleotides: TGTGCCAGCAGCCTTGACACGGTGGGGGTCGGGGAGCAGTTCTTC.

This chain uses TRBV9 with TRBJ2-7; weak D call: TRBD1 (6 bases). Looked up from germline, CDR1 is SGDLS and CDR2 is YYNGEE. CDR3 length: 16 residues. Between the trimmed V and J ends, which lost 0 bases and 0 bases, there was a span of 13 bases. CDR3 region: CASSVGPGQSSYEQYF. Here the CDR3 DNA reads TGTGCCAGCAGCGTAGGACCCGGACAGAGCTCCTACGAGCAGTACTTC.

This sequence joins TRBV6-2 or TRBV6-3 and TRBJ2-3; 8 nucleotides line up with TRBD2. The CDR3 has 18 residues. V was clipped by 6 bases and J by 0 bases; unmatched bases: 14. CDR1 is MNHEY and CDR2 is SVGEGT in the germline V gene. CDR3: CASRKATVGLASTDTQYF. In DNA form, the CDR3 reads TGTGCCAGCAGGAAAGCGACTGTAGGACTAGCTAGCACAGATACGCAGTATTTT.

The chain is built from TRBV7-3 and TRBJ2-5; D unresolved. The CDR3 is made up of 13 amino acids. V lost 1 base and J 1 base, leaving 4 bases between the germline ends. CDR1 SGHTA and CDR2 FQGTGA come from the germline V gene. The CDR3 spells CASSLNVQETQYF. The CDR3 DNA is TGTGCCAGCAGCTTAAACGTCCAAGAGACCCAGTACTTC.

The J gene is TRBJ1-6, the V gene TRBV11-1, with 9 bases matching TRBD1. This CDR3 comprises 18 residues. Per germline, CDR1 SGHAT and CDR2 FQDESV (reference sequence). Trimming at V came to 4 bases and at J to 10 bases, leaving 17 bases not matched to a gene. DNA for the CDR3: TGTGCCAGCAGCTCTAGCTTGTACAGGGGGCGCGGAGAATCACCCCTCCACTTT. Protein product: CASSSSLYRGRGESPLHF.

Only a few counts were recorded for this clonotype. Here the CDR3 DNA reads TGTGCCAGCAAGCGGGATACCAATGAGCAGTTCTTC. This encodes CASKRDTNEQFF. The chain uses TRBV2 and TRBJ2-1; 7 nucleotides align to TRBD2. Germline CDR1 SNHLY, CDR2 FYNNEI. The length of the CDR3 is 12 residues. The V gene end was trimmed by 7 bases and the J gene end by 6 bases; junction bases not matched to a gene: 3. Filled out from reference TRBV2 and TRBJ2-1, the complete variable domain reads EPEVTQTPSHQVTQMGQEVILRCVPISNHLYFYWYRQILGQKVEFLVSFYNNEISEKSEIFDDQFSVERPDGSNFTLKIRSTKLEDSAMYFCASKRDTNEQFFGPGTRLTVL.